The rows below give T cell receptor beta chains drawn from one sample of a study of regulatory T cells in long-lasting Graves disease. MiXCR, applied by TCRdb to the multiplex PCR reads, yields one record per CDR3 protein. This sample has about 340,000 distinct CDR3 sequences, with about 18% found just once. The source material was peripheral blood mononuclear cells (PBMCs), sampled when the disease was refractory, from a patient treated with antithyroid drugs. These receptors were taken from a female donor with Graves disease. CDR3s include the opening cysteine and the closing phenylalanine or tryptophan. A D gene is named only where the DNA matches it firmly. Part of the rows lack a size; the others show once, few, many or a class for expanded clones.

>13|TRBV2|TRBD1|TRBJ2-5|many
CASSRQGAETQYF
TGTGCCAGCAGCAGACAGGGGGCAGAGACCCAGTACTTC
>14|TRBV2|TRBD1|TRBJ2-7|.
CASRPSGQSYEQYF
TGTGCCAGCAGGCCCTCGGGACAGTCCTACGAGCAGTACTTC
>15|TRBV4-2|.|TRBJ1-2|few
CASSQDSGLGSGYTF
TGTGCCAGCAGCCAAGATTCCGGGTTGGGATCGGGCTACACCTTC
>13|TRBV20-1|.|TRBJ2-5|few
CSATERYQETQYF
TGCAGTGCCACGGAACGGTACCAAGAGACCCAGTACTTC
>14|TRBV7-2|.|TRBJ2-1|.
CASSLYGAYNEQFF
TGTGCCAGCAGCTTATACGGCGCCTACAATGAGCAGTTCTTC
>13|TRBV7-9|.|TRBJ2-1|.
CASSHPVYNEQFF
TGTGCCAGCAGCCACCCCGTGTACAATGAGCAGTTCTTC
>14|TRBV6-1|.|TRBJ1-6|many
CASSATVNNSPLHF
TGTGCCAGCAGTGCGACAGTCAATAATTCACCCCTCCACTTT
>13|TRBV20-1|.|TRBJ2-7|few
CSAVTRVPYEQYF
TGCAGTGCTGTAACCAGGGTTCCCTACGAGCAGTACTTC
>15|TRBV24-1|.|TRBJ1-5|.
CATSAGPYSNQPQHF
TGTGCCACCAGTGCCGGACCCTATAGCAATCAGCCCCAGCATTTT
>15|TRBV6-1|.|TRBJ1-4|.
CASSQDLGGWEKLFF
TGTGCCAGCAGCCAAGACCTAGGGGGGTGGGAAAAACTGTTTTTT
>13|TRBV30|TRBD1|TRBJ1-4|.
CAWTTGPNEKLLF
TGTGCCTGGACGACAGGGCCAAATGAAAAGCTGCTTTTT
>12|TRBV24-1|.|TRBJ1-2|many
CATRETVAGYTF
TGTGCCACCAGGGAGACAGTTGCTGGCTACACCTTC
>15|TRBV7-9|.|TRBJ1-2|many
CASSLSGGAHYGYTF
TGTGCCAGCAGCTTATCGGGAGGGGCCCACTATGGCTACACCTTC
>16|TRBV14|.|TRBJ2-6|few
CASSPSLNSGANVLTF
TGTGCCAGCAGCCCCTCCCTAAACTCTGGGGCCAACGTCCTGACTTTC
>13|TRBV19|.|TRBJ1-1|few
CASNHPGGPEAFF
TGTGCCAGTAACCACCCGGGGGGCCCTGAAGCTTTCTTT
>12|TRBV28|.|TRBJ2-5|.
CASNPAGETQYF
TGTGCCAGCAACCCAGCCGGGGAGACCCAGTACTTC
>15|TRBV6-5|.|TRBJ2-5|many
CASSYPPRGEETQYF
TGTGCCAGCAGTTACCCCCCCAGGGGCGAAGAGACCCAGTACTTC
>16|TRBV3-1|.|TRBJ1-5|many
CASSQDITESNQPQHF
TGTGCCAGCAGCCAAGATATTACGGAAAGCAATCAGCCCCAGCATTTT
>14|TRBV27|.|TRBJ2-7|few
CASSLSRGEYEQYF
TGTGCCAGCAGTTTATCTCGGGGAGAGTACGAGCAGTACTTC
>17|TRBV10-3|.|TRBJ2-2|many
CAISEGGLIDDTGELFF
TGTGCCATCAGTGAGGGCGGCCTGATTGACGACACCGGGGAGCTGTTTTTT
>13|TRBV11-3|.|TRBJ1-2|.
CASSSTSYSGYTF
TGTGCCAGCAGCTCTACCTCTTACTCTGGCTACACCTTC
>14|TRBV3-1|TRBD2|TRBJ2-5|few
CASSPKLARETQYF
TGTGCCAGCAGCCCCAAACTAGCGCGAGAGACCCAGTACTTC
>12|TRBV2|TRBD2|TRBJ2-5|many
CASSGGWETQYF
TGTGCCAGCTCCGGGGGGTGGGAGACCCAGTACTTC
>16|TRBV6-1|.|TRBJ2-2|many
CAGHLSDREGTGELFF
TGTGCCGGCCACCTAAGCGACAGGGAGGGGACCGGGGAGCTGTTTTTT
>17|TRBV3-1|.|TRBJ2-3|.
CASSQASWGRGTDTQYF
TGTGCCAGCAGCCAAGCTAGCTGGGGGCGCGGCACAGATACGCAGTATTTT
>15|TRBV2|.|TRBJ2-7|many
CASSDPGDGPYEQYF
TGTGCCAGCAGTGACCCTGGGGACGGACCCTACGAGCAGTACTTC
>14|TRBV5-1|.|TRBJ2-2|many
CASSWSQNTGELFF
TGCGCCAGCAGCTGGTCACAGAACACCGGGGAGCTGTTTTTT
>14|TRBV20-1|TRBD1|TRBJ2-2|.
CSATTGENTGELFF
TGCAGTGCTACGACAGGGGAGAACACCGGGGAGCTGTTTTTT
>14|TRBV20-1|TRBD1|TRBJ1-2|many
CSASRSAGGRSYTF
TGCAGTGCTAGCCGGTCGGCAGGGGGTAGAAGCTACACCTTC
>15|TRBV7-9|.|TRBJ2-7|.
CASSSIGAAANEQYF
TGTGCCAGCAGCTCCATAGGGGCTGCAGCCAACGAGCAGTACTTC
>13|TRBV29-1|.|TRBJ1-1|many
CSVEDDREMGAFF
TGCAGCGTTGAAGACGATAGGGAAATGGGAGCTTTCTTT
>14|TRBV10-3|.|TRBJ2-1|.
CAISEFGRLNEQFF
TGTGCCATCAGTGAATTTGGACGCCTGAATGAGCAGTTCTTC
>12|TRBV6-2/TRBV6-3|.|TRBJ1-1|few
CASSFRYTEAFF
TGTGCCAGCAGTTTCAGGTATACTGAAGCTTTCTTT
>13|TRBV20-1|.|TRBJ2-5|many
CSASEGVRETQYF
TGCAGTGCTAGCGAGGGGGTTAGGGAGACCCAGTACTTC
>11|TRBV6-1|.|TRBJ2-7|many
CASFGWYEQYF
TGTGCCAGCTTTGGTTGGTACGAGCAGTACTTC
>16|TRBV5-6|.|TRBJ1-6|.
CASSLVPQGRNSPLHF
TGTGCCAGCAGCTTGGTGCCGCAGGGACGAAATTCACCCCTCCACTTT
>13|TRBV9|.|TRBJ2-7|.
CASSSVSRDEQYF
TGTGCCAGCAGCTCAGTTTCTAGGGACGAGCAGTACTTC
>14|TRBV11-2|.|TRBJ2-2|.
CASSLEPVSGELFF
TGTGCCAGCAGCTTAGAGCCCGTATCCGGGGAGCTGTTTTTT